This section outlines one TCR beta chain sequence together with its context. The junction had 6 bases not matched to a gene; V was cut back by 2 bases and J by 1 base. CDR1 is SGHTA, CDR2 FQGTGA, per germline. This CDR3 has 16 amino acids. This record comes from a study of blood T cell repertoires in COVID-19. This table comes from immunoSEQ multiplex PCR, and its TCRdb copy is limited to in-frame clones, with some not included. The sample lists 650,000 to 800,000 clones, approximately 90% occurring once. This TCR was recovered from a woman aged 18-29 years with acute or convalescent COVID-19. The rearrangement links TRBV7-3 to TRBJ2-3; 7 nucleotides agree with TRBD2. Sample: peripheral blood. CDR3 residues: CASSLFRGGGTDTQYF. In DNA, the CDR3 is TGTGCCAGCAGCTTATTTCGGGGAGGGGGCACAGATACGCAGTATTTT.